A selection of T cell receptor beta chains follows, all from one sample in a study of blood T cell repertoires in COVID-19. Only in-frame clones appear in the TCRdb table, and some are missing; sequencing was by immunoSEQ multiplex PCR. Of 70,000 to 90,000 clones listed, 75% to 90% were seen once; the top ten hold less than 1.5%. The sequenced sample was PBMCs or T cells enriched from blood (not recorded which). The source of these receptors is a woman aged 45-65 years with acute COVID-19. Both conserved end residues are part of each CDR3. The D gene is left open where the match is weak. Size is stated for part of the rows, as once, few or many counts, or as a class when the clone is expanded.

J gene,V gene,D gene,clone size,CDR3 DNA,CDR3 protein
TRBJ2-3,TRBV13,TRBD2,-,TGTGCCAGCAGCCTCCTCTCGGGGGGGGCTGCGGATACGCAGTATTTT,CASSLLSGGAADTQYF
TRBJ1-5,TRBV7-2,-,-,TGTGCCAGCACTAGAAATCAGCCCCAGCATTTT,CASTRNQPQHF
TRBJ1-1,TRBV7-2,TRBD1,-,TGTGCCAGCAGCAAGAGGACAGGGGACGGTGAAGCTTTCTTT,CASSKRTGDGEAFF
TRBJ1-6,TRBV7-2,-,-,TGTGCCAGCAGCTTACGACGAGACGGGTCTTTTAATTCACCCCTCCACTTT,CASSLRRDGSFNSPLHF
TRBJ2-7,TRBV7-2,-,-,TGTGCCAGCAGCCCAATTGCAGGGGTGGGGTCCTACGAGCAGTACTTC,CASSPIAGVGSYEQYF
TRBJ2-7,TRBV25-1,TRBD1,-,TGTGCCAGCAGTCCCGCCGGACAGGTTACTAGCGAGCAGTACTTC,CASSPAGQVTSEQYF
TRBJ2-3,TRBV6-5,TRBD2,-,TGTGCCAGCAGTCCTTCTAGCGGCCGCACAGATACGCAGTATTTT,CASSPSSGRTDTQYF
TRBJ1-4,TRBV5-1,-,-,TGCGCCAGCAGCTTGATGGGGGGAGCAACTAATGAAAAACTGTTTTTT,CASSLMGGATNEKLFF
TRBJ1-1,TRBV6-1,-,-,TGTGCCAGCAGTGAAGGCTTCGGCTGGGAGGGGGGACACACTGAAGCTTTCTTT,CASSEGFGWEGGHTEAFF
TRBJ1-1,TRBV30,-,-,TGTGCCTGGAGGGGACTGAGGGTGTCTTCCTCTGAAGCTTTCTTT,CAWRGLRVSSSEAFF
TRBJ2-7,TRBV4-3,TRBD2,-,TGCGCCAGCAGCCAAGCCGGGACTAGCGGATCCTACGAGCAGTACTTC,CASSQAGTSGSYEQYF
TRBJ2-3,TRBV12-5,-,-,TGTGCTAGTGGTTCGGCAGGGGAAGAAGATACGCAGTATTTT,CASGSAGEEDTQYF
TRBJ1-3,TRBV7-9,-,once,TGTGCCAGCAGCTACACGACTGGAAACACCATATATTTT,CASSYTTGNTIYF
TRBJ2-7,TRBV4-1,TRBD2,-,TGCGCCAGCAGCCAAGATCGTGGGAGGGCCTGGGAGCAGTACTTC,CASSQDRGRAWEQYF
TRBJ2-4,TRBV6-1,-,-,TGTGCCAGCAGTGAAGCGAGGTCTAGCGACCGATTGAACATTCAGTACTTC,CASSEARSSDRLNIQYF
TRBJ1-4,TRBV2,-,once,TGTGCCAGCACCCAGGAGGAAGGTTCGAATGAAAAACTGTTTTTT,CASTQEEGSNEKLFF
TRBJ2-7,TRBV11-2,-,-,TGTGCCAGCAGCTTAGGGGCGGGCAGTTCCTACGAGCAGTACTTC,CASSLGAGSSYEQYF
TRBJ2-5,TRBV29-1,TRBD1,-,TGCAGCGTTGATCCCACAGGGGTACAAGAGACCCAGTACTTC,CSVDPTGVQETQYF
TRBJ1-5,TRBV28,-,-,TGTGCCAGCAGTTCCAGTGGCCATCAGCCCCAGCATTTT,CASSSSGHQPQHF
TRBJ1-1,TRBV27,TRBD1,-,TGTGCCAGCACCGGCAGGGGGCTTGACACTGAAGCTTTCTTT,CASTGRGLDTEAFF
TRBJ2-1,TRBV27,TRBD2,-,TGTGCCAGCAGTCCCGGGACTAGCCTATACAATGAGCAGTTCTTC,CASSPGTSLYNEQFF
TRBJ2-5,TRBV6-2/TRBV6-3,TRBD1,-,TGTGCCAGCAGCCGACCGGACAGGGGGGGAAGGCAAGAGACCCAGTACTTC,CASSRPDRGGRQETQYF
TRBJ2-7,TRBV5-1,-,once,TGCGCCAGCAGCTTGTCAGGGGGGACTTCCTACGAGCAGTACTTC,CASSLSGGTSYEQYF
TRBJ2-5,TRBV6-5,TRBD1,once,TGTGCCAGCAGATTGGGACAGAGAATTGAGACCCAGTACTTC,CASRLGQRIETQYF
TRBJ1-1,TRBV7-6,-,-,TGTGCCAGCAGTCCTCTTACAGTCGGTTTCAAGGTGAACACTGAAGCTTTCTTT,CASSPLTVGFKVNTEAFF
TRBJ2-3,TRBV6-5,-,-,TGTGCCAGCAGTTACTCAGGCACCGGGACGCAGTATTTT,CASSYSGTGTQYF
TRBJ1-4,TRBV18,TRBD1,-,TGTGCCAGCTCACCAAGGCGAGACAGGGAGAATGAAAAACTGTTTTTT,CASSPRRDRENEKLFF
TRBJ1-6,TRBV30,-,-,TGTGCCTGCCCAGGGGTAGATAATTCACCCCTCCACTTT,CACPGVDNSPLHF
TRBJ2-7,TRBV11-2,-,-,TGTGCCAGCAGCTTAGCGGAGCTGAGTCGCGCCGAGCAGTACTTC,CASSLAELSRAEQYF
TRBJ2-5,TRBV7-7,TRBD1,-,TGTGCCAGCAGCCGAGGGACAGGGGTGGAGACCCAGTACTTC,CASSRGTGVETQYF
TRBJ2-3,TRBV5-1,TRBD2,-,TGCGCCAGCAGCTTGACTAGCGGGAGCGCAGATACGCAGTATTTT,CASSLTSGSADTQYF
TRBJ2-7,TRBV24-1,-,-,TGTGCCACCAGTGATTCTGACAGATACGAGCAGTACTTC,CATSDSDRYEQYF
TRBJ2-5,TRBV5-1,TRBD2,-,TGCGCCAGCAGGCAAGGACTAGCGGTTCAAGAGACCCAGTACTTC,CASRQGLAVQETQYF
TRBJ1-2,TRBV2,TRBD1,-,TGTGCCAGCAGCCGGGACAGGGGTTATGGCTACACCTTC,CASSRDRGYGYTF
TRBJ1-2,TRBV12-3/TRBV12-4,-,-,TGTGCCAGCAGCCAGGACAGTTTCTATGGCTACACCTTC,CASSQDSFYGYTF
TRBJ2-5,TRBV5-4,TRBD2,-,TGTGCCAGCAGCGTAGCGGGAGCGCAAGAGACCCAGTACTTC,CASSVAGAQETQYF
TRBJ2-2,TRBV24-1,-,-,TGTGCCACCAGTGAAACAGGGCCTAAATCCGGGGAGCTGTTTTTT,CATSETGPKSGELFF
TRBJ1-1,TRBV7-2,-,once,TGTGCCAGCAGCTTAGTACCTCAGGGGAACACTGAAGCTTTCTTT,CASSLVPQGNTEAFF
TRBJ1-5,TRBV14,TRBD1,-,TGTGCCAGCAGCCAATCGCGGGTGACAGGGCCCAATCAGCCCCAGCATTTT,CASSQSRVTGPNQPQHF
TRBJ1-2,TRBV9,-,-,TGTGCCAGCAGCTCCGGGACACGGTCCAACTATGGCTACACCTTC,CASSSGTRSNYGYTF
TRBJ2-7,TRBV6-5,-,-,TGTGCCAGCAGGAGTAAAATCCAGGAGGTCGAGCAGTACTTC,CASRSKIQEVEQYF
TRBJ1-2,TRBV5-8,TRBD1,-,TGTGCCAGCAGCGACCCGACAGGGAGAAGCTACACCTTC,CASSDPTGRSYTF
TRBJ1-5,TRBV11-3,-,-,TGTGCCAGCAGCTTGGCGGCCAATCAGCCCCAGCATTTT,CASSLAANQPQHF
TRBJ1-3,TRBV3-1/TRBV3-2,-,-,TGTGCCAGCAGCCAAGATTCAGGGAGGCCCGGAAACACCATATATTTT,CASSQDSGRPGNTIYF
TRBJ1-1,TRBV6-5,-,-,TGTGCCAGCAGCGAGGGTACTGAAGCTTTCTTT,CASSEGTEAFF
TRBJ2-2,TRBV25-1,TRBD1,-,TGTGCCAGCAGTGAATCGGACAGGGCTCGCACCGGGGAGCTGTTTTTT,CASSESDRARTGELFF
TRBJ2-7,TRBV23-1,TRBD2,-,TGCGCCAGCAGTCATCCCCGAGCGGGAGGCGAATACGAGCAGTACTTC,CASSHPRAGGEYEQYF
TRBJ2-7,TRBV18,-,-,TGTGCCAGCTCACCTGGCAGCTCCTACGAGCAGTACTTC,CASSPGSSYEQYF
TRBJ1-2,TRBV7-9,-,-,TGTGCCAGCAGCCCAGGACAGCGCTATGGCTACACCTTC,CASSPGQRYGYTF
TRBJ1-2,TRBV28,TRBD1,-,TGTGCCAGCAGCTCTGGTGCCGACAGGGACTATGGCTACACCTTC,CASSSGADRDYGYTF
TRBJ2-3,TRBV6-2/TRBV6-3,-,-,TGTGCCAGCAGTCAGACAGCCTCAGATACGCAGTATTTT,CASSQTASDTQYF
TRBJ1-5,TRBV9,-,-,TGTGCCAGCAGCCGGGGTAGCGGGACTTCCCATCAGCCCCAGCATTTT,CASSRGSGTSHQPQHF